These T cell receptor beta chains were read from a single sample in a study of early T cells in non-severe SARS-CoV-2 infection. TCRdb reprocessed the 5' RACE reads via MiXCR and lists one record per CDR3 protein. The table lists some 49,000 distinct CDR3 sequences, roughly 10% of them singletons, with about 9.7% in the top ten. Source material: whole blood. The receptors here all came from an adult who was a healthcare worker with PCR-confirmed SARS-CoV-2 infection or an uninfected control (not recorded which). The CDR3 runs from the conserved cysteine through the conserved F or W. D genes are given only for firm matches. The size field is filled for only some rows; it gives once, few, many or a size class.

clone_size	v_call	j_call	d_call	cdr3_nt	cdr3_aa
NA	TRBV5-1	TRBJ2-7	TRBD1	TGCGCCAGCAGCTCGATGGACAGGGACTACGAGCAGTACTTC	CASSSMDRDYEQYF
many	TRBV5-4	TRBJ2-7	NA	TGTGCCAGCAGCTCGATGGGGGAGCAGTACTTC	CASSSMGEQYF
many	TRBV25-1	TRBJ1-1	NA	TGTGCCTCTGGAGGGATAACTGAAGCTTTCTTT	CASGGITEAFF
NA	TRBV20-1	TRBJ1-2	NA	TGCAGTGCTAGAGACCGAGGGAACTATGGCTACACCTTC	CSARDRGNYGYTF
NA	TRBV4-1	TRBJ2-2	NA	TGCGCCAGCAGCCAGCGCCGGGGGACGAACACCGGGGAGCTGTTTTTT	CASSQRRGTNTGELFF
NA	TRBV28	TRBJ2-3	NA	TGTGCCAGCAGTTCACTATTGGATACGCAGTATTTT	CASSSLLDTQYF
NA	TRBV6-2/TRBV6-3	TRBJ2-7	NA	TGTGCCAGCATCAAACGGAGGCGTCCCGAGCAGTACTTC	CASIKRRRPEQYF
few	TRBV30	TRBJ1-1	NA	TGTGCCTGGAGTGTTGCGGACACTGAAGCTTTCTTT	CAWSVADTEAFF
many	TRBV25-1	TRBJ2-6	TRBD1	TGTGCCAGCGGGACAGGGGCCTTACCTGGGGCCAACGTCCTGACTTTC	CASGTGALPGANVLTF
NA	TRBV9	TRBJ2-3	NA	TGTGCCAGCAGCGAGTCGCCAGCCGATACGCAGTATTTT	CASSESPADTQYF
few	TRBV7-2	TRBJ2-4	TRBD1	TGTGCCAGCAGCTTAGAGGGGGCAGGTACCATTCAGTACTTC	CASSLEGAGTIQYF
NA	TRBV25-1	TRBJ2-3	TRBD2	TGTGCCAGCAGTGAATCGGGAGGGAATGCAGATACGCAGTATTTT	CASSESGGNADTQYF
NA	TRBV11-1	TRBJ2-1	NA	TGTGCCAGCCACTCATGGGGGAATGAGCAGTTCTTC	CASHSWGNEQFF
many	TRBV6-1	TRBJ2-7	NA	TGTGCCAGCAGTGCCTCAATACAGGGTTCCCACGAGCAGTACTTC	CASSASIQGSHEQYF
NA	TRBV4-3	TRBJ1-1	NA	TGCGCCAGCAGCCAAGAGCCCTCGGGGGGGCGATACACTGAAGCTTTCTTT	CASSQEPSGGRYTEAFF
NA	TRBV28	TRBJ2-7	TRBD2	TGTGCCAGCAGTTTCCCAGCGGGGGGACGAAAAGAGCAGTACTTC	CASSFPAGGRKEQYF
many	TRBV4-3	TRBJ2-1	TRBD2	TGCGCCAGCAGCCTAAGCGGGAGGGGCAATGAGCAGTTCTTC	CASSLSGRGNEQFF
NA	TRBV7-9	TRBJ2-7	TRBD2	TGTGCCAGCAGCCGGGGACTAGCGGCTTCCTACGAGCAGTACTTC	CASSRGLAASYEQYF
NA	TRBV20-1	TRBJ1-6	NA	TGCAGTGCTATCCTAGGGGGGAAAAGGGTCTATAATTCACCCCTCCACTTT	CSAILGGKRVYNSPLHF
NA	TRBV20-1	TRBJ2-1	NA	TGCAGTGCTAGTAAGCTGAGGGCGCGAAGTGAGCAGTTCTTC	CSASKLRARSEQFF
few	TRBV7-2	TRBJ2-7	TRBD2	TGTGCCAGCAGCTTCGGGGGGTCCGCCACCTACGAGCAGTACTTC	CASSFGGSATYEQYF
few	TRBV5-6	TRBJ2-3	NA	TGTGCCAGCAGCTTGGGTGGAAAACGGGAGTTCGGAGATACGCAGTATTTT	CASSLGGKREFGDTQYF
many	TRBV21-1	TRBJ2-7	NA	TGTGCCAGCAGCAAAGTCCCGGGTCCCTACGAGCAGTACTTC	CASSKVPGPYEQYF
many	TRBV7-7	TRBJ1-5	NA	TGTGCTAGCAGCTTAGCTATTGATCAGCCCCAGCATTTT	CASSLAIDQPQHF
many	TRBV20-1	TRBJ1-5	NA	TGCAGTGCCCAGGTTCCGGGAACTGTTTGGAATCAGCCCCAGCATTTT	CSAQVPGTVWNQPQHF
few	TRBV29-1	TRBJ2-2	NA	TGCAGCGTTGCGGAGTACAGATCCTCCACCGGGGAGCTGTTTTTT	CSVAEYRSSTGELFF
many	TRBV27	TRBJ2-3	TRBD2	TGTGCCAGCCGTATGCTAGCGGGAACAGATACGCAGTATTTT	CASRMLAGTDTQYF
many	TRBV7-6	TRBJ1-6	NA	TGTGCCAGCAGCCCCTCTCCCAGGGGTCAAGATTCACCCCTCCACTTT	CASSPSPRGQDSPLHF
many	TRBV20-1	TRBJ2-1	TRBD2	TGCAGTGCTGGAAGGACTAGTCAAGTCTACAATGAGCAGTTCTTC	CSAGRTSQVYNEQFF
NA	TRBV14	TRBJ2-1	TRBD2	TGTGCCAGCAGCCCGTTAGCGGGGGGCGCCCATGAGCAGTTCTTC	CASSPLAGGAHEQFF
NA	TRBV11-2	TRBJ1-6	NA	TGTGCCAGCAGCTTCCACGGGACATCCTTCTCCTATAATTCACCCCTCCACTTT	CASSFHGTSFSYNSPLHF
many	TRBV11-3	TRBJ2-5	TRBD1	TGTGCCAGCAGCGCCTGGGGACAGGGCCAAGAGACCCAGTACTTC	CASSAWGQGQETQYF
few	TRBV7-3	TRBJ2-3	NA	TGTGCCAGCAGCCGTGGAAGAGCGGGAGATACGCAGTATTTT	CASSRGRAGDTQYF
few	TRBV4-3	TRBJ2-3	TRBD2	TGCGCCAGCAGCCAAGATTGGGCGGGAGGCACAGGGGATACGCAGTATTTT	CASSQDWAGGTGDTQYF
many	TRBV14	TRBJ2-7	TRBD2	TGCGCCAGCAGCCAGGCGGCGGGAGCCCCCTACGAGCAGTACTTC	CASSQAAGAPYEQYF
many	TRBV7-9	TRBJ2-7	NA	TGTGCCAGCCGAGCGGAATACGAGCAGTACTTC	CASRAEYEQYF
many	TRBV20-1	TRBJ2-4	NA	TGCAGTGCTAGAGATGGGGCGGGGAAAAACATTCAGTACTTC	CSARDGAGKNIQYF
many	TRBV21-1	TRBJ1-6	NA	TGTGCCAGCAGCCAACTCCACTTT	CASSQLHF
many	TRBV11-1	TRBJ2-3	NA	TGTGCCAGCAGGGACGGCAGTAGCACAGATACGCAGTATTTT	CASRDGSSTDTQYF
many	TRBV5-4	TRBJ2-1	NA	TGTGCCAGCAGCTTGAACAGATACAATGAGCAGTTCTTC	CASSLNRYNEQFF
NA	TRBV5-4	TRBJ2-1	TRBD2	TGTGCCAGCGGAGCGGGGGTTGAGGCCAATGAGCAGTTCTTC	CASGAGVEANEQFF
many	TRBV5-1	TRBJ1-1	TRBD1	TGCGCCAGCAGCTTGGGAGACAGGGGGCGAGGTGAAGCTTTCTTT	CASSLGDRGRGEAFF
many	TRBV20-1	TRBJ2-7	TRBD1	TGCAGTGCTGACCGGGACAGGGGGTTCGGGTACGAGCAGTACTTC	CSADRDRGFGYEQYF
NA	TRBV4-2	TRBJ2-1	TRBD2	TGTGCCAGCAGCACCCGACTAGCGGGGACCAGTTACAATGAGCAGTTCTTC	CASSTRLAGTSYNEQFF
many	TRBV7-9	TRBJ1-5	NA	TGTGCCAGCAGCTTAAATAGTGGGCAGCCCCAGCATTTT	CASSLNSGQPQHF
NA	TRBV29-1	TRBJ1-1	TRBD1	TGCAACGCCGGGACAGGCCTGAACACTGAAGCTTTCTTT	CNAGTGLNTEAFF
few	TRBV7-9	TRBJ2-6	NA	TGTGCCAGCAGCGAGTTCTCTGGGGCCAACGTCCTGACTTTC	CASSEFSGANVLTF
many	TRBV19	TRBJ2-1	NA	TGTGCCAGTAGTAAGGCGGCAGGGGGGAACTTCGCGAATGAGCAGTTCTTC	CASSKAAGGNFANEQFF
NA	TRBV4-2	TRBJ2-3	NA	TGTGCCAGCAGCACCGGTGGAGGGACAGCAGATACGCAGTATTTT	CASSTGGGTADTQYF
NA	TRBV6-2/TRBV6-3	TRBJ2-2	TRBD2	TGTGCCAGCAGTACCGTCGGACTAGCGCGAAACACCGGGGAGCTGTTTTTT	CASSTVGLARNTGELFF
few	TRBV5-4	TRBJ2-5	NA	TGTGCCAGCAGCTTGGAACGGAACCAAGAGACCCAGTACTTC	CASSLERNQETQYF
NA	TRBV7-3	TRBJ1-1	NA	TGTGCCAGCAGCCCGAACCTGGGACAGAACACTGAAGCTTTCTTT	CASSPNLGQNTEAFF
many	TRBV12-3/TRBV12-4	TRBJ2-5	TRBD1	TGTGCCAGCAGTCGAGGACAGGGGCAAGAGACCCAGTACTTC	CASSRGQGQETQYF
NA	TRBV29-1	TRBJ2-1	TRBD1	TGCAGCGTTGGACAGGGAGACAATGAGCAGTTCTTC	CSVGQGDNEQFF
NA	TRBV27	TRBJ2-2	NA	TGTGCCAGCAGGCATACGAACACCGGGGAGCTGTTTTTT	CASRHTNTGELFF
few	TRBV28	TRBJ1-1	TRBD1	TGTGCCAGCAGGGCCGGGACAGGGGGCTTCACTGAAGCTTTCTTT	CASRAGTGGFTEAFF
many	TRBV7-6	TRBJ1-2	TRBD1	TGTGCCAGCAGCCCCTCCGACAGGGCTTTTAACCTCTATGGCTACACCTTC	CASSPSDRAFNLYGYTF
many	TRBV9	TRBJ1-5	NA	TGTGCCAGCAGCGGCCGGGACAGCAATCAGCCCCAGCATTTT	CASSGRDSNQPQHF
few	TRBV20-1	TRBJ1-2	NA	TGCAATCCTAGGGGGGCCGCCAACTATGGCTACACCTTC	CNPRGAANYGYTF
NA	TRBV7-7	TRBJ2-7	NA	TGTGCTAGCAGCTTACTGCCAGGGATATCTGGCGAGCAGTACTTC	CASSLLPGISGEQYF